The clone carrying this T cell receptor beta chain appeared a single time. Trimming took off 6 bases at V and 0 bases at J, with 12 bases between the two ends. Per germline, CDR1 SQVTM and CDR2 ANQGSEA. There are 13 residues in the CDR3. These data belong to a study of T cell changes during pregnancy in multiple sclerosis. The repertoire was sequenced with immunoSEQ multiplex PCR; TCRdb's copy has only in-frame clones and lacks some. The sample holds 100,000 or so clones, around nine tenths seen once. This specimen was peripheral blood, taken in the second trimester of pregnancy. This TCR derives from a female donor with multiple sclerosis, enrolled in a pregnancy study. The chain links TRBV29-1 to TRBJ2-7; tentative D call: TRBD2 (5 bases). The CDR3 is CSVGTGSSYEQYF. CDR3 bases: TGCAGCGTCGGAACTGGGAGCTCCTACGAGCAGTACTTC.